A single sample is the source of the 29 T cell receptor beta chains below, sequenced in a study of molecular identifiers for immune sequencing clone quantification. One entry per CDR3 protein, called by TCRdb with MiXCR from the PCR reads. Of tens of thousands of distinct CDR3 sequences listed, over 15% are singletons. Input material: naive CD8+ T cells from blood, with Jurkat cell RNA spiked in. Subset specified: FACS-sorted CD8+CD4-CCR7+CD45RA+ naive T cells. These receptors came from a human donor in good health. Some libraries in this study had Jurkat cell RNA spiked in.

This clonotype came up many times. This rearrangement joins TRBV4-1 to TRBJ2-5; 15 nucleotides agree with TRBD2. The V gene's germline CDR1 is MGHRA and CDR2 YSYEKL. V was pared by 4 bases and J by 4 bases, with 13 bases of the junction left unmatched. This CDR3 is built from 19 residues. The CDR3 loop is CASSPGPGLAGGRGETQYF. CDR3 sequence (DNA): TGCGCCAGCAGCCCAGGCCCGGGACTAGCGGGAGGCAGGGGAGAGACCCAGTACTTC.

Many counts were recorded for this clonotype. This chain uses TRBV20-1 with TRBJ2-7; 7 bases line up with TRBD1. There are 14 residues in the CDR3. Germline values: CDR1 DFQATT, CDR2 SNEGSKA (reference sequence). Trimming at V came to 1 base and at J to 6 bases, leaving 9 bases not matched to a gene. The CDR3 spells CSARARTGVLEQYF. CDR3 nucleotide sequence: TGCAGTGCTAGAGCCCGGACAGGTGTCCTCGAGCAGTACTTC.

Remarks on this clonotype: This may come from a read error, since a much larger clone is one base off. This chain joins TRBV6-5 and TRBJ1-6; a possible D gene is TRBD1 (5 bases). V was shortened by 6 bases and J by 6 bases, with 15 bases between the two germline ends. Germline V CDR1 and CDR2: MNHEY, SVGAGI. The CDR3 sequence is 15 residues long. CDR3 coding DNA: TGTGCCAGCAGCTGCAGGGTACAGCTTAATTCACCCCTCCACTTT. This translates into CASSCRVQLNSPLHF.

The J gene is TRBJ2-7, the V gene TRBV15; D not certain. From germline, CDR1 is LNHNV and CDR2 YYDKDF (reference sequence). Trimming removed 3 bases from V and 1 base from J, with 16 bases in between. This CDR3 contains 16 residues. This chain's CDR3 is CATSRGSKDWSYEQYF. The DNA for the CDR3 is TGTGCCACCAGCAGGGGGTCGAAAGACTGGTCCTACGAGCAGTACTTC.

This clonotype was seen once. A clone one base away is much larger, so this may be a read error. The CDR3 does not close with the conserved phenylalanine or tryptophan, likely indicating a read error. The chain has TRBV19 and TRBJ2-5, with D possibly matching TRBD2 (6 bases). Germline V gene lookup returns CDR1 LNHDA and CDR2 SQIVND (reference sequence). Trimming stripped 5 bases from V and 0 bases from J, with 13 bases between. This CDR3 region has 15 residues. The CDR3: CASSAGLNYQETQYS. CDR3 bases: TGTGCCAGTAGTGCGGGACTGAACTACCAAGAGACCCAGTACTCC.

This clonotype was counted at least ten times. The gene calls are TRBV7-8 and TRBJ2-5; 9 bases align to TRBD1. The CDR3 has 14 residues. Germline CDR1 reads SGHVS; CDR2 reads FQNEAQ. The V and J ends lost 6 bases and 5 bases, in that order; junction bases with no gene match: 7. CDR3 DNA sequence: TGTGCCAGCAGAGTTACCGGGACAGGGGAGACCCAGTACTTC. Protein sequence: CASRVTGTGETQYF.

About this clonotype itself: The junction does not match germline at one end; this may be a read error. V gene TRBV6-6 combines with J gene TRBJ2-4, with a possible D match to TRBD1 (6 bases). CDR1 and CDR2 from the germline V gene are MNHNY and SVGAGI (reference sequence). This CDR3 contains 18 residues. As DNA, the CDR3 is TGTGCCAGCAGTTACTCGACAGTACCGGGACCCGATGGGGACATTCAGTGCTTC. The encoded protein is CASSYSTVPGPDGDIQCF.

Points on this clonotype: A clone one base away is much larger, so this may be a read error. The chain employs TRBV12-3 or TRBV12-4 and TRBJ2-3; no clear D gene. The DNA end favors TRBJ1-5, so the J call may be wrong. This CDR3 region has 17 residues. In DNA, the CDR3 is TGTGCCAGCAGTTTAATGAGAGTAGCCGGAGGCGCAGATACGCAGCATTTT. Translation gives CASSLMRVAGGADTQHF.

This clonotype has at least ten counts. The CDR3 protein is CASSPPGIGGDEQFF. DNA of the CDR3: TGTGCCAGCAGCCCGCCCGGAATAGGAGGCGATGAGCAGTTCTTC. This chain connects TRBV28 to TRBJ2-1; D is perhaps TRBD2 (5 bases). From germline, CDR1 is MDHEN and CDR2 SYDVKM. This CDR3 comprises 15 residues. Trimming took off 6 bases at V and 8 bases at J, with 20 bases between the two ends.

In the case of this clonotype: This may come from a read error, since a much larger clone is one base off. J is TRBJ2-5 and V is TRBV12-3 or TRBV12-4; no reliable D call. The CDR3 length is 14 residues. The CDR3 nucleotides are TGTGCCGGCAGTCCGACCCCGTACCAAGAGACCCAGTACTTC. This codes for CAGSPTPYQETQYF.

This clonotype has at least ten counts. This chain connects TRBV3-1 to TRBJ2-3; D is uncertain. The CDR3 has 13 amino acids. Germline CDR1 LGHDT, CDR2 YNNKEL (reference sequence). The germline V and J ends were trimmed by 6 bases and 1 base, with 8 bases remaining between them. CDR3 nucleotides: TGTGCCAGCAGACTCGCTGGCACAGATACGCAGTATTTT. Encoded protein: CASRLAGTDTQYF.

Ten or more counts support this clonotype. The rearrangement links TRBV24-1 to TRBJ2-2; the match to TRBD1 covers 7 bases. The germline gives CDR1 KGHDR, CDR2 SFDVKD. The CDR3 has 15 residues. Germline trimming cut 3 bases from V and 6 bases from J; bases unmatched to any gene: 6. The CDR3 reads CATSDTGVYPGELFF. The DNA of the CDR3 is TGTGCCACCAGTGATACAGGGGTTTATCCCGGGGAGCTGTTTTTT.

The chain links TRBV5-6 to TRBJ2-1; no definite D call. Trimming left V 0 bases short and J 2 bases short, with 15 bases between. Germline lookup yields CDR1 SGHDT and CDR2 YYEEEE. CDR3 length: 17 amino acids. Here the CDR3 DNA reads TGTGCCAGCAGCTTGGTTCAGGTCAGTAAACCCTACAATGAGCAGTTCTTC. It encodes CASSLVQVSKPYNEQFF.

This clonotype has at least ten counts. The chain carries TRBV9 and TRBJ1-1; D is uncertain. The CDR3 loop spans 13 amino acids. Germline CDR1 is SGDLS and CDR2 is YYNGEE. Trimming removed 3 bases at V and 0 bases at J, with 6 bases between. CDR3 loop: CASSGGLNTEAFF. In DNA form, the CDR3 reads TGTGCCAGCAGCGGAGGATTGAACACTGAAGCTTTCTTT.

This clonotype has more than one count but fewer than ten. This may come from a read error, since a much larger clone is one base off. The chain is built from TRBV10-3 and TRBJ1-6; no definite D call. Trimming removed 10 bases from V and 3 bases from J, with 13 bases in between. Germline V CDR1 and CDR2: ENHRY, SYGVKD. This CDR3 has 14 residues. CDR3 sequence: CATGVARYNSPLHF. Here the CDR3 DNA reads TGTGCCACTGGGGTAGCACGCTATAATTCACCCCTCCACTTT.

On this clonotype itself: This may be a read error: a much more frequent sequence differs by one nucleotide. The rearrangement uses TRBV27 and TRBJ1-2; no definite D call. The length of the CDR3 is 14 residues. Per the germline V gene, CDR1 is MNHEY and CDR2 is SMNVEV (reference sequence). The CDR3 DNA reads as TGTGCCAGCGGTTTACAGATTCCCGCTGATGGCTACACCTTC. This codes for CASGLQIPADGYTF.

Of note for this clonotype: A much more abundant neighbour one base away suggests this may be a read error. V and J are TRBV3-1 and TRBJ2-7, with D possibly being TRBD1 (5 bases). The CDR3 runs to 15 residues. CDR1 is LGHDT and CDR2 is YNNKEL in the germline V gene (reference sequence). The DNA for the CDR3 is TGTGCCAGCAGCCAAGCACAGGACCTCTCCTACAAGCAGTACTTC. Translated, it gives CASSQAQDLSYKQYF.

The genes are TRBV15 and TRBJ1-5, with D possibly being TRBD1 (5 bases). The V gene's germline CDR1 is LNHNV and CDR2 YYDKDF (reference sequence). The CDR3 totals 14 residues. Trimming took off 4 bases at V and 9 bases at J, with 16 bases between the two ends. The CDR3 bases are TGTGCCACCAGCACAGAGCTCTCCGGGGGGCCCCAGCATTTT. This sequence encodes CATSTELSGGPQHF.

This clonotype came up a few times. The V call is TRBV9, the J call TRBJ2-3, with 7 nucleotides matching TRBD2. The CDR3 is 13 residues long. V was pared by 6 bases and J by 0 bases, with 1 base of the junction left unmatched. Germline assignment: CDR1 SGDLS and CDR2 YYNGEE. Here the CDR3 reads CASNGGSTDTQYF. The CDR3 DNA reads TGTGCCAGCAACGGGGGGAGCACAGATACGCAGTATTTT.

This clonotype was seen many times. This sequence joins TRBV4-3 and TRBJ2-7; D perhaps matches TRBD1 (5 bases). With 1 base removed from V and 5 bases from J, the gap between germline ends came to 12 bases. This CDR3 is 14 amino acids long. CDR1 and CDR2 from the germline V gene are LGHNA and YSLEER. CDR3 sequence reads: CASSQGQGWDEQYF. In DNA form, the CDR3 reads TGCGCCAGCAGCCAAGGCCAGGGTTGGGACGAGCAGTACTTC.

On this clonotype: A read error may explain this, as a much larger clone is one base away. V is TRBV7-7 and J is TRBJ2-7; tentatively, D is TRBD2 (5 bases). This CDR3 spans 10 amino acids. Germline V lookup: CDR1 SSHAT, CDR2 FNYEAQ (reference sequence). CDR3 DNA: TGTGCCGGCAGCACTGATGGGAGATACTTC. Translation: CAGSTDGRYF.

This clonotype was counted many times. The junction and the germline gene differ at one end; a read error may be behind it. This sequence joins TRBV7-4 and TRBJ1-4; D gene ambiguous. The CDR3 is 14 amino acids. The germline gives CDR1 SGHVT, CDR2 SQSDAQ. CDR3 nucleotides: TGTGCCAGCAGCTCCCACCCCTATCCCGAAAAGCTGTTTTTT. Protein: CASSSHPYPEKLFF.

This clonotype was seen ten or more times. CDR3 nucleotide sequence: TGTGCCAGCAGTTTGGGGTCGCTCAAGGGCTACACCTTC. It is translated as CASSLGSLKGYTF. The V and J genes are TRBV28 and TRBJ1-2; no clear D. This CDR3 is built from 13 residues. Between the trimmed V and J ends, which lost 3 bases and 8 bases, there was a span of 13 bases. The germline V gene has CDR1 MDHEN and CDR2 SYDVKM.

This clonotype showed up many times. The chain is built from TRBV11-2 and TRBJ1-1; TRBD1 might be the D (5 bases). The CDR3 length is 14 residues. V was cut by 5 bases and J by 5 bases, with 15 bases left in between. Germline CDR1 SGHAT, CDR2 FQNNGV. CDR3 nucleotide sequence: TGTGCCAGCAGCCGTGGGACGGGCAATACTGAAGCTTTCTTT. It codes for CASSRGTGNTEAFF.

Details on this clonotype: A much larger clone is a single base away; this may be a read error. The V call is TRBV27, the J call TRBJ2-3; D gene unclear. Trimming removed 5 bases at V and 2 bases at J, with 14 bases between. Per the germline V gene, CDR1 is MNHEY and CDR2 is SMNVEV (reference sequence). This CDR3 is built from 15 residues. CDR3 nucleotide sequence: TGTGCCAGCAGTCCCCCTTCGGGTTACACAGATACGCAGTATTTT. Amino acids: CASSPPSGYTDTQYF.

About this clonotype itself: This may be a read error, as it is one base from a much larger clone. V is TRBV20-1 and J is TRBJ2-3; 10 positions match TRBD2. CDR1 DFQATT and CDR2 SNEGSKA come from the germline V gene (reference sequence). With V trimmed by 5 bases and J by 5 bases, 13 bases remained unmatched. The CDR3 sequence is 16 residues long. CDR3 nucleotide sequence: TGCAGTGCTGAACAACCAGCGGGAGGGCCGGGAGATACGCAGTATTTT. Amino acids: CSAEQPAGGPGDTQYF.

This clonotype was recorded many times. The J gene is TRBJ2-3, the V gene TRBV7-8, with 13 bases matching TRBD2. Germline loops: CDR1 SGHVS, CDR2 FQNEAQ. CDR3 length: 18 residues. After removal of 5 bases from V and 4 bases from J, the junction contained 12 bases not matched to a gene. The CDR3 DNA follows: TGTGCCAGCAGCACCCGGACTAGCGGGAGCGCTATGGCAGATACGCAGTATTTT. This gives the protein CASSTRTSGSAMADTQYF.

This clonotype was picked up many times. The chain's CDR3 is CASSYEWSTGTSSYNEQFF. The DNA of the CDR3 is TGTGCCAGCAGTTACGAATGGTCTACAGGTACGAGCTCCTACAATGAGCAGTTCTTC. This chain joins TRBV6-6 and TRBJ2-1; D is possibly TRBD1 (5 bases). The V gene lost 2 bases and the J gene lost 0 bases, with 20 bases spanning the gap. This CDR3 contains 19 residues. CDR1 is MNHNY, CDR2 SVGAGI, per germline (reference sequence).

CDR3 coding DNA: TGTGCCAGCAGCTTAGAGGGGACTGGCTTCTCCTACGAGCAGTACTTC. It codes for CASSLEGTGFSYEQYF. The V call is TRBV11-1, the J call TRBJ2-7, with D perhaps TRBD2 (6 bases). Germline lookup yields CDR1 SGHAT and CDR2 FQDESV (reference sequence). With 1 base removed from V and 0 bases from J, the gap between germline ends came to 13 bases. The CDR3 is 16 residues long.